This T cell receptor beta chain was identified during a study of long-term antiretroviral therapy in people with HIV. The libraries were made with immunoSEQ v3.0 at survey level. Sequencing had a target that covered 40,000-50,000 T-cell genomes per sample. Profiling relied on immunoSEQ multiplex PCR, and the TCRdb table lists in-frame clones only, not all of them. The sample yields 25,000 to 35,000 clones, approximately 80% seen once. Concerning this clone itself: Its antigen is unknown.

There are 14 residues in the CDR3. Germline V gives CDR1 SQVTM, CDR2 ANQGSEA. Trimming removed 4 bases at V and 10 bases at J, with 17 bases between. Study-wide findings and caveats: Patients on ART gained diversity, which nonetheless stayed below transplant donor controls.

The specimen was unsorted PBMCs, collected 3.1 years after starting antiretroviral therapy. The receptor was derived from a woman aged 50 to 65 with HIV. This chain uses TRBV29-1 with TRBJ1-6, with D perhaps matching TRBD1 (5 bases). The CDR3 is CSVAEGSSPSPLHF. The CDR3 DNA is TGCAGCGTTGCCGAGGGGAGCTCTCCCTCACCCCTCCACTTT.